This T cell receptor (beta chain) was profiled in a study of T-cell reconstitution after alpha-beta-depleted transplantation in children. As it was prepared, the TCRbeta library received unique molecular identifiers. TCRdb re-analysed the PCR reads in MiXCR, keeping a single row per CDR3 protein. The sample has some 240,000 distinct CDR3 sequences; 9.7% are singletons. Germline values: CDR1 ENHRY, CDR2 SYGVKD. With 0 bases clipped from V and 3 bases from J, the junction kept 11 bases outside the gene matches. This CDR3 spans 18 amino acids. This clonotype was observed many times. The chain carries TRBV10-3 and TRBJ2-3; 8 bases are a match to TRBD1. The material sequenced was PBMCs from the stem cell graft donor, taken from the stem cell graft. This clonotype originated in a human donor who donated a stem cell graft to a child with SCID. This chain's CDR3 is CAISESAGTGPGTDTQYF. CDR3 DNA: TGTGCCATCAGTGAGTCCGCCGGGACAGGCCCTGGGACAGATACGCAGTATTTT.